Listed here are 25 T cell receptor beta chains from one sample, sequenced in a study of blood T cell repertoires in COVID-19. Generated by immunoSEQ multiplex PCR, the TCRdb table keeps only in-frame clones and is missing some. The sample contains about 150,000 clones, approximately 87% of which appear only once. The sequencing input was PBMCs or T cells enriched from blood (not recorded which). Receptors originate from a woman aged 50 to 60 who had recovered from COVID-19.

The gene calls are TRBV2 and TRBJ2-7, with D unresolved. The germline V and J ends were trimmed by 9 bases and 3 bases, with 9 bases remaining between them. Germline-derived CDR1 and CDR2 are SNHLY and FYNNEI. This CDR3 has 11 residues. The DNA of the CDR3 is TGTGCCAGTTCCATAGACTACGAGCAGTACTTC. It codes for CASSIDYEQYF.

The chain carries TRBV5-6 and TRBJ2-7; D gene uncertain. Trimming shortened V by 4 bases and J by 3 bases, and 8 bases separated the two germline ends. CDR3 length equals 12 residues. In germline, CDR1 is SGHDT, CDR2 YYEEEE. The CDR3 region has the DNA TGTGCCAGCAGCACGAGTGGCTACGAGCAGTACTTC. It codes for CASSTSGYEQYF.

This clone was seen only once. The J gene is TRBJ1-1, the V gene TRBV7-9, with D tentatively TRBD1 (6 bases). Deletions cut 5 bases from V and 4 bases from J, with 17 bases between. The CDR3 runs to 15 residues. Germline CDR1 and CDR2: SEHNR and FQNEAQ (reference sequence). CDR3 amino acids: CASSRTDTLSTEAFF. As DNA, the CDR3 is TGTGCCAGCAGCCGGACAGACACGCTCTCCACTGAAGCTTTCTTT. The complete variable domain, with remaining parts taken from reference TRBV7-9 and TRBJ1-1, reads DTGVSQNPRHKITKRGQNVTFRCDPISEHNRLYWYRQTLGQGPEFLTYFQNEAQLEKSRLLSDRFSAERPKGSFSTLEIQRTEQGDSAMYLCASSRTDTLSTEAFFGQGTRLTVV.

The table lists this clone with a few counts. The CDR3 is CSVVRGANTGELFF. The DNA of the CDR3 is TGCAGCGTTGTGCGGGGCGCGAACACCGGGGAGCTGTTTTTT. The chain links TRBV29-1 to TRBJ2-2; the D gene is possibly TRBD2 (6 bases). Looked up from germline, CDR1 is SQVTM and CDR2 is ANQGSEA. V was pared by 4 bases and J by 0 bases, with 9 bases between. CDR3 length: 14 residues.

V is TRBV7-6 and J is TRBJ2-3; a possible D gene is TRBD1 (6 bases). The CDR3 runs to 15 residues. The V gene's germline CDR1 is SGHVS and CDR2 FNYEAQ. Trimming shortened V by 4 bases and J by 3 bases, and 14 bases separated the two germline ends. For the CDR3, the DNA is TGTGCCAGCAGCTCAACAGGGTCAGGAACAGATACGCAGTATTTT. This translates into CASSSTGSGTDTQYF. Full variable domain (missing parts from reference TRBV7-6 and TRBJ2-3): GAGVSQSPRYKVTKRGQDVALRCDPISGHVSLYWYRQALGQGPEFLTYFNYEAQQDKSGLPNDRFSAERPEGSISTLTIQRTEQRDSAMYRCASSSTGSGTDTQYFGPGTRLTVL.

The CDR3 region has the DNA TGTGCCAGTAGTAGAAGACGGGACTCTGGAAACACCATATATTTT. Protein product: CASSRRRDSGNTIYF. This rearrangement joins TRBV19 to TRBJ1-3; D uncertain. The germline CDR1 and CDR2 sequences are LNHDA and SQIVND (reference sequence). The ends were cut back, 4 bases at V and 0 bases at J, with 10 bases in the middle. CDR3 length equals 15 residues.

The chain recombines TRBV11-3 with TRBJ2-7; tentatively, D is TRBD1 (6 bases). The V gene lost 2 bases and the J gene lost 3 bases, with 11 bases spanning the gap. The CDR3 length is 14 residues. Germline CDR1 and CDR2: SGHNT and YENEEA. CDR3 DNA sequence: TGTGCCAGCAGCTTATGGACAGACAACTACGAGCAGTACTTC. Residues: CASSLWTDNYEQYF.

J is TRBJ1-3 and V is TRBV2; D remains ambiguous. The germline gives CDR1 SNHLY, CDR2 FYNNEI. V was clipped by 6 bases and J by 1 base, with 13 bases between them. The CDR3 length is 15 residues. The CDR3 DNA reads TGTGCCAGCAGGGCACAGAGTAATTCTGGAAACACCATATATTTT. This translates into CASRAQSNSGNTIYF.

The chain joins TRBV5-4 to TRBJ2-1; 9 nucleotides line up with TRBD1. Unmatched junction bases numbered 7, after V lost 4 bases and J lost 8 bases. Germline V gene lookup returns CDR1 SGHNT and CDR2 YYREEE (reference sequence). CDR3 length: 14 amino acids. The CDR3 protein is CASSPRDRVHEQFF. CDR3 in DNA: TGTGCCAGCAGCCCCCGGGACAGGGTACATGAGCAGTTCTTC.

This clone was observed a single time. The V gene is TRBV9, the J gene TRBJ1-4, with D possibly TRBD1 on 6 matching bases. The CDR3 length is 14 residues. CDR1 is SGDLS, CDR2 YYNGEE, per germline. V was trimmed by 3 bases and J by 2 bases, leaving 8 bases between them. This CDR3 is CASSGTVTNEKLFF. CDR3 DNA: TGTGCCAGCAGCGGGACAGTCACTAATGAAAAACTGTTTTTT.

This clone was picked up one time. V gene TRBV7-6 combines with J gene TRBJ1-1; possible D gene TRBD1, 6 bases. This CDR3 spans 15 amino acids. Trimming removed 1 base at V and 4 bases at J, with 13 bases between. Looked up from germline, CDR1 is SGHVS and CDR2 is FNYEAQ. CDR3 coding DNA: TGTGCCAGCAGCTTAGACAGGGTAGGCCTCACTGAAGCTTTCTTT. It codes for CASSLDRVGLTEAFF.

The rearrangement uses TRBV27 and TRBJ1-1; perhaps TRBD1 as D (5 bases). This CDR3 contains 14 residues. CDR1 is MNHEY, CDR2 SMNVEV, per germline (reference sequence). V lost 2 bases to trimming and J lost 3 bases, with 10 bases between them. DNA for the CDR3: TGTGCCAGCAGTTTACAGGGAATATACACTGAAGCTTTCTTT. Translated: CASSLQGIYTEAFF.

The chain carries TRBV9 and TRBJ1-2; TRBD1 aligns across 10 bases. The V gene end was trimmed by 4 bases and the J gene end by 2 bases; junction bases not matched to a gene: 5. The CDR3 is 15 residues long. Germline CDR1 is SGDLS and CDR2 is YYNGEE. The CDR3 region is CASSPLGQGNYGYTF. CDR3 nucleotide sequence: TGTGCCAGCAGCCCCCTGGGACAGGGGAACTATGGCTACACCTTC.

This chain links TRBV7-2 with TRBJ2-7; 8 bases align to TRBD2. From germline, CDR1 is SGHTA and CDR2 FQGNSA. CDR3 size: 13 residues. Unmatched junction bases numbered 3, after V lost 6 bases and J lost 2 bases. The CDR3 is CASRNGGAYEQYF. Here the CDR3 DNA reads TGTGCCAGCAGGAACGGGGGGGCCTACGAGCAGTACTTC.

The chain uses TRBV6-6 and TRBJ1-5; D remains ambiguous. Germline loops: CDR1 MNHNY, CDR2 SVGAGI (reference sequence). Trimming took off 2 bases at V and 4 bases at J, with 6 bases between the two ends. The CDR3 spans 13 residues. CDR3: CASSYETNQPQHF. Written as DNA, the CDR3 is TGTGCCAGCAGTTACGAGACAAATCAGCCCCAGCATTTT.

Regarding this clone: This sample includes further DNA sequences coding for the same CDR3. This chain uses TRBV27 with TRBJ1-1; D remains ambiguous. The CDR3 is 13 residues long. The V end lost 5 bases, the J end lost 2 bases, and 9 bases lay between the germline ends. The germline gives CDR1 MNHEY, CDR2 SMNVEV (reference sequence). The CDR3 here is CASSLTLNTEAFF. The CDR3 nucleotides read TGTGCCAGCAGTCTGACACTCAACACTGAAGCTTTCTTT.

The chain joins TRBV4-3 to TRBJ2-1; 9 nucleotides line up with TRBD1. With 4 bases clipped from V and 8 bases from J, the junction kept 9 bases outside the gene matches. Germline V lookup: CDR1 LGHNA, CDR2 YSLEER. The CDR3 has 15 amino acids. CDR3 bases: TGCGCCAGCAGCCCCCGGGACAGGGACGATCATGAGCAGTTCTTC. This encodes CASSPRDRDDHEQFF.

This chain links TRBV18 with TRBJ2-1; D uncertain. Germline loops: CDR1 KGHSH, CDR2 LQKENI. With 1 base removed from V and 7 bases from J, the gap between germline ends came to 11 bases. The CDR3 sequence is 14 residues long. CDR3 residues: CASSPLPVHNEQFF. The DNA of the CDR3 is TGTGCCAGCTCACCACTGCCAGTCCATAATGAGCAGTTCTTC.

The chain uses TRBV4-3 and TRBJ2-7, with TRBD1 matching over 9 bases. The CDR3 is 15 amino acids. Germline lookup yields CDR1 LGHNA and CDR2 YSLEER. V was clipped by 1 base and J by 1 base; unmatched bases: 2. This CDR3 is CASSQVTGGSYEQYF. CDR3 DNA: TGCGCCAGCAGCCAAGTGACAGGGGGATCCTACGAGCAGTACTTC.

This clone has only a few counts. The gene calls are TRBV18 and TRBJ1-1; D gene ambiguous. Trimming stripped 1 base from V and 4 bases from J, with 16 bases between. CDR3 size: 16 residues. CDR1 KGHSH and CDR2 LQKENI come from the germline V gene. The CDR3 loop is CASSPLPLRGGTEAFF. CDR3 nucleotides: TGTGCCAGCTCACCACTTCCTCTACGAGGTGGCACTGAAGCTTTCTTT. Filled out from reference TRBV18 and TRBJ1-1, the complete variable domain reads NAGVMQNPRHLVRRRGQEARLRCSPMKGHSHVYWYRQLPEEGLKFMVYLQKENIIDESGMPKERFSAEFPKEGPSILRIQQVVRGDSAAYFCASSPLPLRGGTEAFFGQGTRLTVV.

Only one count was recorded for this clone. V gene TRBV5-1 combines with J gene TRBJ1-4, with TRBD1 matching 11 bases. The CDR3 spans 15 residues. J gave up 7 bases and V 2 bases, and 4 bases lay outside the gene matches. Germline V gene sequence: CDR1 SGHRS, CDR2 YFSETQ. Written as DNA, the CDR3 is TGCGCCAGCAGCTTCGGGACAGGGGGGACTGAAAAACTGTTTTTT. Translation: CASSFGTGGTEKLFF.

This chain joins TRBV27 and TRBJ2-1; 8 bases line up with TRBD2. This CDR3 is 15 amino acids long. V dropped 1 base and J dropped 14; count of bases not matched to a gene: 13. Germline V gene data show CDR1 as MNHEY and CDR2 as SMNVEV (reference sequence). In DNA, the CDR3 is TGTGCCAGCAGTTTATTCGGGACTAGAAGGGTACAGGAGTTCTTC. Translating gives CASSLFGTRRVQEFF.

This clone was picked up one time. The chain carries TRBV11-3 and TRBJ2-1, with 10 bases lining up with TRBD2. V shed 5 bases, J shed 7 bases, and the junction held 14 bases outside the gene matches. The length of the CDR3 is 17 residues. Germline CDR1 is SGHNT and CDR2 is YENEEA. CDR3 residues: CASSPTPLAGVHNEQFF. The DNA for the CDR3 is TGTGCCAGCAGCCCCACCCCCCTAGCGGGGGTGCATAATGAGCAGTTCTTC.

As for this clone: Other DNA sequences in the same sample also yield this CDR3. The V gene is TRBV5-6, the J gene TRBJ1-5; no reliable D call. Germline CDR1 and CDR2: SGHDT and YYEEEE. Trimming pared 0 bases from V and 2 bases from J, leaving 3 bases between. This CDR3 spans 13 amino acids. The CDR3 loop reads CASSLAGNQPQHF. CDR3 bases: TGTGCCAGCAGCTTGGCAGGCAATCAGCCCCAGCATTTT.

This rearrangement joins TRBV19 to TRBJ1-1, with unresolved D. From germline, CDR1 is LNHDA and CDR2 SQIVND (reference sequence). Trimming shortened V by 3 bases and J by 4 bases, and 9 bases separated the two germline ends. The CDR3 has 13 residues. In DNA, the CDR3 is TGTGCCAGTAGTATGATGGTGGCCACTGAAGCTTTCTTT. Translated, it gives CASSMMVATEAFF. Full variable domain (remainder filled in from reference TRBV19 and TRBJ1-1): DGGITQSPKYLFRKEGQNVTLSCEQNLNHDAMYWYRQDPGQGLRLIYYSQIVNDFQKGDIAEGYSVSREKKESFPLTVTSAQKNPTAFYLCASSMMVATEAFFGQGTRLTVV.